The following is a TCR beta chain sequence with its context. Its antigen is currently unknown. Beta-chain TCR CDR3 regions were amplified from RNA transcripts. The authors performed first-round RT-PCR with HTBI primers and then a second-round multiplex PCR. Each CDR3 protein is one row after TCRdb ran MiXCR on the multiplex PCR reads. Found here are fewer than 350,000 distinct CDR3 sequences, roughly 15% of them singletons; the top ten hold 9% to 15%. These data belong to a study of Graves' ophthalmopathy and Graves' hyperthyroidism. In donors with ophthalmopathy, activity was moderate-to-severe, with CAS ≥3, NOSPECS ≥4 and duration under 3 months. The diagnostic workup employed clinical symptoms, serum thyroxine, TRAb, thyroid ultrasound and orbital computed tomography. CDR1 MNHNS and CDR2 SASEGT come from the germline V gene. V lost 6 bases, J lost 4 bases, and 13 bases lay in between. The CDR3 consists of 13 residues.

Study observations and caveats: In predicting ophthalmopathy progression, the model reached approximately 70% sensitivity and 72% to 85% specificity. Also, most clonotypes expanded in the thyroid above 0.001 frequency appeared in blood.

The chain combines TRBV6-1 with TRBJ2-7, with no clear D. The sequence was collected from an adult man with Graves' ophthalmopathy. The specimen was peripheral blood. The CDR3, as DNA: TGTGCCAGCAGGAATAGTGACGAGTACGAGCAGTACTTC. Its protein product is CASRNSDEYEQYF.